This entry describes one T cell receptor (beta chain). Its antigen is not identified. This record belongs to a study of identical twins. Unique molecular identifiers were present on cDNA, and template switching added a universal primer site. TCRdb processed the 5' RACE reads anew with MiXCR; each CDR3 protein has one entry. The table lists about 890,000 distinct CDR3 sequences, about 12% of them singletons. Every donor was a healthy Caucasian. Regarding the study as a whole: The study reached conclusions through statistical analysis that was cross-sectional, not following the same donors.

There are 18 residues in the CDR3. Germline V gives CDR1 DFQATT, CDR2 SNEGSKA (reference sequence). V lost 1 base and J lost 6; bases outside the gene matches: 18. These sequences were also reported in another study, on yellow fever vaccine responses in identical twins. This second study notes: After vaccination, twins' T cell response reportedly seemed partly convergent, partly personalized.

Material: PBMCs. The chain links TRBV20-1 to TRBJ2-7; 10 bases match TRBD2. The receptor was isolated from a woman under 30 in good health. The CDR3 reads CSARGMTSGPLSPPEQYF. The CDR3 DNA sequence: TGCAGTGCTAGAGGGATGACTAGCGGGCCTCTGAGTCCGCCCGAGCAGTACTTC.